This note documents a single T cell receptor (beta chain) sequence. Its recognized antigen is unknown. Per-base qualities were not stored, and no clone one base away is much larger. CD8 naive samples were CD45RO-negative cells positively selected for CCR7, giving a CD45RA+CCR7+ population that excluded TemRA cells. The donors were healthy, HIV-negative adults who had no recently reported acute infections or vaccinations. Only Caucasian adults living in Nashville, Tennessee, USA were represented among the donors. Blood was collected by leukapheresis, and PBMCs were isolated by Ficoll-Histopaque density gradient centrifugation and then cryopreserved in liquid nitrogen vapor phase. Analytical flow cytometry was used to check the purity and quantity of each magnetically sorted T cell population. Genomic DNA was isolated from every sorted fraction and measured by UV absorbance on a Nanodrop 2000c. Using the deep immunoSEQ assay, multiplex PCR amplified TCR CDR3 regions from genomic DNA. Extracted genomic DNA from each cell subset was distributed evenly across all wells of several immunoSEQ 96-well plates, and each plate was treated as a replicate. Each replicate PCR for sorted subsets received around 210 ng genomic DNA, equal to 30,000 or so T cell genomes. Purified libraries were measured with a Qubit 3.0 fluorometer, size-checked on a Bioanalyzer 2100, and measured again with the KAPA Library Quantification kit. A separate single-read 150-cycle Illumina NextSeq 550 flow cell was used to sequence each immunoSEQ 96-well plate. The study's processing was this. The immunoSEQ output contained only junctional sequences without quality scores, so filtering could not match that applied to full-length reads. Sequences were annotated with PyIR, a Python wrapper for IgBLAST v1.9, and V/J genes and CDR3 were assigned using IMGT germline references. Reads with weak V/J assignments (E-value above 1e-6), missing CDR3, stop codons, out-of-frame junctions, or ambiguous translated residues were removed. V3J clonotypes were defined by identical inferred V gene, J gene, and CDR3 amino acid sequence. Percentage overlap between repertoires was computed as shared unique clonotypes divided by the size of the smaller repertoire. Three approaches were used to assess repertoire richness: RTK rarefaction, the Chao1 estimator, and Recon v2.1 estimates of unobserved clonotypes. OLGA was used to compute generation probabilities for all TCRbeta clonotypes that the gDNA method yielded from a handful of donors. The clones in this table, taken by TCRdb from immuneACCESS, are in-frame only. Not every clone is retained; where verified, under half of the shortfall comes from an unresolved V gene, and the cause of the rest is unknown. V and J calls and clone size are given by that table; D and trimming were obtained from the DNA. The sample table records 1.5 million to 2.5 million clones; roughly 95% of these occur just once. Of the sample, 1% to 1.5% falls within the top ten clones.

The data are from a study of shared clonotypes between healthy human individuals (dated by TCRdb to the early 2020s). About the investigation overall: A few men and two women, aged 18 to 49 years, made up the cohort. For each donor, CD4 naive and CD4 memory were each given three plates, CD8 naive was given two plates, and CD8 memory was given one plate. To estimate repertoire size and how much clonotype sharing occurs between individuals, the study deeply sequenced the blood TCR repertoires of roughly 5 healthy adults. To increase sequencing depth and limit assay-specific biases, different laboratories used diverse techniques to prepare libraries and sequence TCR repertoires. Per donor, leukapheresis produced somewhere between about 0.9 and 9.5 billion PBMCs. The paper as a whole reports these results and caveats: Because the study included only a small number of donors, the genetic and exposure-history diversity represented was limited. Sampling was restricted to blood, and TCR repertoires in tissue are likely to differ from TCR repertoires in blood. Even with the large sequencing depth, rarefaction of the sorted-subset datasets indicated that sequencing was incomplete. Based on pairwise subsampling, the degree of clonotype sharing among donors was expected to be affected by sequencing depth. Clonotypes shared by all four sorted-subset donors showed higher generation probabilities than non-shared clonotypes. Estimated clonotype richness was generally larger for naive than for memory subsets. Across four donors, approximately 5% of naive CD4, roughly 3.5% of naive CD8, 2.3% of memory CD4, and about 0.44% of memory CD8 clonotypes were shared.

The germline ends are 18 bases apart after V is trimmed by 5 bases and J by 5 bases. According to the germline V gene, CDR1 reads SGHAT and CDR2 reads FQNNGV. From the cysteine through the phenylalanine, the CDR3 covers 16 amino acids. Left in the record is the CDR3 DNA by itself, 48 bases read in frame from the first base. Recombination connected TRBV11-2 to TRBJ2-2, and TRBD1 may be the D gene, going by 6 matching bases. Sequenced material: naive CD8+ T cells sorted from blood. This specimen's cell subset or site label, interpreted: CD45RA+CCR7+. The sequence derives from a young man in good health. DNA sequence: TGTGCCAGCAGCCGTGGGCGACAGGACTTGACCGGGGAGCTGTTTTTT. Translated, it gives CASSRGRQDLTGELFF.